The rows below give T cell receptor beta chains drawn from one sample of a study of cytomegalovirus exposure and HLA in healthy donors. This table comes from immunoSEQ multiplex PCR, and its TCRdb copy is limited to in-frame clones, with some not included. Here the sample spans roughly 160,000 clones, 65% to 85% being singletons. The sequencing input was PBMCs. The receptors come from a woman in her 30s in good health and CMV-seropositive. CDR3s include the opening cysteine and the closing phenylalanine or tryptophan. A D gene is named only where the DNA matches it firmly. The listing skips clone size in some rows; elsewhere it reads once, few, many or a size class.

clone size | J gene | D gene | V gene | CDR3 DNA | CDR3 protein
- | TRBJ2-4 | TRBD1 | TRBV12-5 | TGTGCTAGTGGTTTGGAGCACAGGGGGCTGATAGCCAAAAACATTCAGTACTTC | CASGLEHRGLIAKNIQYF
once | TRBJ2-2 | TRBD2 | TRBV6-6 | TGTGCCAGCAGTTACGGGGGGGTCGGGGAGCTGTTTTTT | CASSYGGVGELFF
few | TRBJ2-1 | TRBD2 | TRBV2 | TGTGCCAGCAGCTGGACTAGCGGGGCTACGAGCTCCTACAATGAGCAGTTCTTC | CASSWTSGATSSYNEQFF
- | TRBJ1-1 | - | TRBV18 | TGTGCCAGCTCACCTCAAGACGGGACTGAAGCTTTCTTT | CASSPQDGTEAFF
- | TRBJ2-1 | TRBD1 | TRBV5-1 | TGCGCCAGCAGCCCCACATCCGGGACAGGGGGCTACAATGAGCAGTTCTTC | CASSPTSGTGGYNEQFF
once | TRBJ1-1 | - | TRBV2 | TGTGCCTCTAGATTCGAAAACACTGAAGCTTTCTTT | CASRFENTEAFF
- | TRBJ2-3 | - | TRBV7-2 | TGTGCCAGCAGCTTAGCACTCAGCACAGATACGCAGTATTTT | CASSLALSTDTQYF
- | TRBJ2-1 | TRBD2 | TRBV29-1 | TGCAGCCCCAGCCGGCTAGCGGCATTGAGCTCCTACAATGAGCAGTTCTTC | CSPSRLAALSSYNEQFF
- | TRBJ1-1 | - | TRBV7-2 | TGTGCCAGCAGCTTAGATAGACAGATACCTGAAGCTTTCTTT | CASSLDRQIPEAFF
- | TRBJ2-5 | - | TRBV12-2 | TGTGCAAGTCGGTTCCCCCGTAGCGCTAGCAGATTCCAAGAGACCCAGTACTTC | CASRFPRSASRFQETQYF
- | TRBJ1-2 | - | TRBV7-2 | TGTGCCAGCAGTCCAAATGGGGGGGCGAGTTATGGCTACACCTTC | CASSPNGGASYGYTF
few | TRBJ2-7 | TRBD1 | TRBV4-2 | TGTGCCAGCAGCCAAGTGGACAGGAGCTCCTACGAGCAGTACTTC | CASSQVDRSSYEQYF
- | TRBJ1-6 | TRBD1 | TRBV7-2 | TGTGCCAGCAGCTTTAACAGGGGTATGGGTTCACCCCTCCACTTT | CASSFNRGMGSPLHF
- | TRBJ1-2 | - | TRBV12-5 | TGTGCTAGTGGTTTGGTAGGCTCAGAGGAGGTCGGCTACACCTTC | CASGLVGSEEVGYTF
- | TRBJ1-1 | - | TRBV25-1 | TGTGCCAGCAAGGGGAGGGGGACTGAAGCTTTCTTT | CASKGRGTEAFF
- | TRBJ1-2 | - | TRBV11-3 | TGTGCCAGCAGCTTAGTAGAGCTAATGGCAGGGATGGGTGGCTACACCTTC | CASSLVELMAGMGGYTF
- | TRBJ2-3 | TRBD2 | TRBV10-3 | TGTGCCATCAAGGCTAGCGGGGGGGGAGATACGCAGTATTTT | CAIKASGGGDTQYF
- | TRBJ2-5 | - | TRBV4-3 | TGCGCCAGCAGCCGCAACGGGGAACTCCAAGAGACCCAGTACTTC | CASSRNGELQETQYF
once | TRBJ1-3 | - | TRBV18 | TGTGCCAGCTCACCGGGGAGGACTGGAAACACCATATATTTT | CASSPGRTGNTIYF
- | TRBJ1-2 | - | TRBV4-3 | TGCGCCAGCAGTCGAGGGCGGGGCTGGAACTATGGCTACACCTTC | CASSRGRGWNYGYTF
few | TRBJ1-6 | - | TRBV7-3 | TGTGCCAGCAGCTTAATTCGGAGTTCACCCCTCCACTTT | CASSLIRSSPLHF
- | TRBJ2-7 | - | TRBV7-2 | TGTGCCAGCAGCTTTTATAACGAGCAGTACTTC | CASSFYNEQYF
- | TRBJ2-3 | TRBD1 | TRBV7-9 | TGTGCCAGCAGCTTAGACAGGGGGAGCACAGATACGCAGTATTTT | CASSLDRGSTDTQYF
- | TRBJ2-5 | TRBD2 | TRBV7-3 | TGTGCCAGCAGTCGCGGGACTAGCGGGGGGGCCGAGACCCAGTACTTC | CASSRGTSGGAETQYF
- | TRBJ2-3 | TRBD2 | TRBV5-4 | TGTGCCAGCAGTTTAGGGCTAGCGGGGGAGACGCAGTATTTT | CASSLGLAGETQYF
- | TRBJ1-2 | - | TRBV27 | TGTGCCAGCAGTCTACAGGGACGGGACGGCTACACCTTC | CASSLQGRDGYTF
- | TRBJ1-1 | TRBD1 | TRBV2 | TGTGCCAGCAGTTACCGACATATAACAGGGGTTACTGAAGCTTTCTTT | CASSYRHITGVTEAFF
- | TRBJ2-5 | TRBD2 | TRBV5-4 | TGTGCCAGCAGCTTGGGGGAGGGGCGCGGAGAGACCCAGTACTTC | CASSLGEGRGETQYF
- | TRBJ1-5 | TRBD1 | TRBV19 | TGTGCCAGTACTAAGGGGGCAGGCGGAAATCAGCCCCAGCATTTT | CASTKGAGGNQPQHF
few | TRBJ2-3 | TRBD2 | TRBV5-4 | TGTGCCAGCAGCTTACGACTAGCGGGGTCCACAGATACGCAGTATTTT | CASSLRLAGSTDTQYF
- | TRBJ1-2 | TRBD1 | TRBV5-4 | TGTGCCAGCAGCTTGGGGGACAGGAACTATGGCTACACCTTC | CASSLGDRNYGYTF
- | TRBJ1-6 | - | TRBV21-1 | TGTGCCAGCAGCAAAAAGGGATCACCGGGACAGGCGCCTTTGTATAATTCACCCCTCCACTTT | CASSKKGSPGQAPLYNSPLHF
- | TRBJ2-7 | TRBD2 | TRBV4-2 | TGTGCCAGCAGCCATGGGACCGGGACTAGCAGCCCCTACGAGCAGTACTTC | CASSHGTGTSSPYEQYF
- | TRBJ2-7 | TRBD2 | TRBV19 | TGTGCCAGTATCGGGGGAGCGGGGCAGGGAAGCGAGCAGTACTTC | CASIGGAGQGSEQYF
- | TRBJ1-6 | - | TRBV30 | TGTGCCTGGAGTGTGTTCATCAGGGTGGATAATTCACCCCTCCACTTT | CAWSVFIRVDNSPLHF
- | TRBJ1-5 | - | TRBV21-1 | TGTGCCACCAGCGACAGTCGCAATCAGCCCCAGCATTTT | CATSDSRNQPQHF
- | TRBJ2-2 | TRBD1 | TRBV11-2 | TGTGCCAGCAAATCCCTATCGGCCGGGACAGGGGAGGTCGGGGAGCTGTTTTTT | CASKSLSAGTGEVGELFF
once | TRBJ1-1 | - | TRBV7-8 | TGTGCCAGCAGGCGGACTCCGATTACGGCGAACACTGAAGCTTTCTTT | CASRRTPITANTEAFF
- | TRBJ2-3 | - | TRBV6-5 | TGTGCCAGCAAGCTGACTCCGAGCACAGATACGCAGTATTTT | CASKLTPSTDTQYF
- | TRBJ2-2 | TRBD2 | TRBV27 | TGTGCCAGCAGCCGAAAGGGCGGGGGGGCCACCGGGGAGCTGTTTTTT | CASSRKGGGATGELFF
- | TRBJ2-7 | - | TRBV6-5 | TGTGCCAGCAGGCCCCCGGGGGTCTCCTACGAGCAGTACTTC | CASRPPGVSYEQYF